These 4 T cell receptor beta chains were sequenced from one sample in a study of T cells after posttransplantation cyclophosphamide. Busulfan-fludarabine conditioning, marrow transplant, and cyclophosphamide on days +3 and +4 were administered. Produced via immunoSEQ multiplex PCR; TCRdb's table is partial and in-frame only. The sample contains 35,000 to 45,000 clones, around 78% of which appear only once. Material: CD4+ T cells sorted from blood, obtained 1,900 to 2,000 days after a stem cell transplant with posttransplant cyclophosphamide. The receptors were sampled from a female patient in her forties or fifties who received an allogeneic stem cell transplant from a related donor, was CMV-positive, and had no GVHD. Some T cells may be transferred from the graft donor.

The chain combines TRBV7-2 with TRBJ1-5; D is uncertain. CDR3 size: 15 residues. Germline V CDR1 and CDR2: SGHTA, FQGNSA. Trimming removed 0 bases at V and 4 bases at J, with 10 bases between. CDR3 bases: TGTGCCAGCAGCTTAGCCGGCCGGGAGAATCAGCCCCAGCATTTT. Translated, it gives CASSLAGRENQPQHF.

The chain carries TRBV18 and TRBJ2-5, with TRBD1 matching over 9 bases. V was pared by 6 bases and J by 7 bases, with 9 bases of the junction left unmatched. The CDR3 runs 14 residues. Germline CDR1 reads KGHSH; CDR2 reads LQKENI. The CDR3 DNA sequence: TGTGCCAGCTCCGAACGGGACAGGGAAGGGACCCAGTACTTC. Translation gives CASSERDREGTQYF.

The V gene is TRBV9, the J gene TRBJ2-2; 15 bases match TRBD2. The length of the CDR3 is 18 residues. The germline V gene has CDR1 SGDLS and CDR2 YYNGEE. With V trimmed by 3 bases and J by 6 bases, 9 bases remained unmatched. CDR3 sequence reads: CASSAFGLAGGMPGELFF. CDR3 bases: TGTGCCAGCAGCGCCTTCGGACTAGCGGGGGGGATGCCCGGGGAGCTGTTTTTT.

V gene TRBV28 combines with J gene TRBJ2-7; 13 bases map to TRBD2. The CDR3 is made up of 15 amino acids. The V segment lost 9 bases and the J segment 7 bases; nucleotides outside the gene matches: 12. CDR1 MDHEN and CDR2 SYDVKM come from the germline V gene. CDR3 bases: TGTGCCAGTACTAGCGGGGGGGCACAACTACGGGAGCAGTACTTC. Translated, it gives CASTSGGAQLREQYF.